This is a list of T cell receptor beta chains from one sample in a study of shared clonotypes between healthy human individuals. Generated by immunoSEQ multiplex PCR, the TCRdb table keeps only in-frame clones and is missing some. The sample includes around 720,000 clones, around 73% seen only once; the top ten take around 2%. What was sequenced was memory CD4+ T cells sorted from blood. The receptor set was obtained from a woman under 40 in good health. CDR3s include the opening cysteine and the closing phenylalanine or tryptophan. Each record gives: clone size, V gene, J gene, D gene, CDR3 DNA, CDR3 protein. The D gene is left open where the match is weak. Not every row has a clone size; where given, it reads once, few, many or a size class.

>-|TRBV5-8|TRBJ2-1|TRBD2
TGTGCCAGCAGCTCCGGACTAGCGATTAGGGATGAGCAGTTCTTC
CASSSGLAIRDEQFF
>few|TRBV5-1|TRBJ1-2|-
TGCGCCAGCAGCTTGACGGGGATTCGCTATGGCTACACCTTC
CASSLTGIRYGYTF
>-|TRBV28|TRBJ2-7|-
TGTGCCAGCAGCCGGACAGTTGGATCCTACGAGCAGTACTTC
CASSRTVGSYEQYF
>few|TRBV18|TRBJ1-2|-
TGTGCCAGCTCACCGACAGAGAACTATGGCTACACCTTC
CASSPTENYGYTF
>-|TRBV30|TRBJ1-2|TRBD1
TGTGCCTGGAGGAGACCCGGACAGGGCGGCTATGGCTACACCTTC
CAWRRPGQGGYGYTF
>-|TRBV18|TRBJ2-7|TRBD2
TGTGCCAGCTCACCAATTCGGAGCGGGAGTTACGAGCAGTACTTC
CASSPIRSGSYEQYF
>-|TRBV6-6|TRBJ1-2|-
TGTGCCAGCAGTACGAACTATGGCTACACCTTC
CASSTNYGYTF
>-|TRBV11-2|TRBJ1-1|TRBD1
TGTGCCAGCAGCTTAGGGACAGGGGGGAGCACTGAAGCTTTCTTT
CASSLGTGGSTEAFF
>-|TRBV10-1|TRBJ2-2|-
TGCGCCAGCAGTGAAAAGATTTCCACCGGGGAGCTGTTTTTT
CASSEKISTGELFF
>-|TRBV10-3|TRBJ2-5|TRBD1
TGTGCCATCAGTGAGGGGACAGGGAGTCGGACCCAGTACTTC
CAISEGTGSRTQYF
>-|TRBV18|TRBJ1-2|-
TGTGCCAGCTCCCCGGGGACTAACTATGGCTACACCTTC
CASSPGTNYGYTF
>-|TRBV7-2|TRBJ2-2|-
TGTGCCAGCAGCCGGACGGTACTGGTCGCCGGGGAGCTGTTTTTT
CASSRTVLVAGELFF
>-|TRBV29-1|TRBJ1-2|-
TGCAGCGTTGGGGAGGGGACCACCACCTTCTATGGCTACACCTTC
CSVGEGTTTFYGYTF
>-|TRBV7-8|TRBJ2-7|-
TGTGCCAGCAGCGCCTACCGCGTGGCCAGCTCCTACGAGCAGTACTTC
CASSAYRVASSYEQYF
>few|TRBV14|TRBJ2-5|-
TGTGCCAGCAGGGAAGGGGCAGGGGAGACCCAGTACTTC
CASREGAGETQYF
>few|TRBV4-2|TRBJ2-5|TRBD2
TGTGCCAGCAGCTTCCGGACTAGCGGGTCCCAAGAGACCCAGTACTTC
CASSFRTSGSQETQYF
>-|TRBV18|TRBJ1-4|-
TGTGCCAGCTCCCGACAGATCTCTAATGAAAAACTGTTTTTT
CASSRQISNEKLFF
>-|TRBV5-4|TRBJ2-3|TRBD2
TGTGCCAGCAGCTTGATGACTAGCGGGAGGGACGATACGCAGTATTTT
CASSLMTSGRDDTQYF